Below, one TCR beta chain is given with its context. This clonotype was recorded a few times. Its recognized antigen is unknown. No base quality values were provided; no much bigger clone lies one nucleotide off. The sample's treatment or condition, from its label and the paper: live attenuated yellow fever vaccine strain. At each blood-draw timepoint, two biological replicates of bulk PBMCs were obtained. A standard Ficoll-Paque protocol was used to isolate PBMCs from peripheral blood. RNA was extracted with TriZol from bulk PBMCs, CD4 and CD8 fractions, and dextramer-positive and dextramer-negative fractions. The CDR3 sequence holds 13 residues, the cysteine and phenylalanine included. CDR3 DNA only is kept here, 39 bases in frame from base 1. The junction carries 9 bases between V and J, which are trimmed by 2 bases and 5 bases respectively. The germline V gene provides CDR1 MNHEY and CDR2 SVGAGI.

The sample belongs to a study of T cells after yellow fever vaccination (dated by TCRdb to about 2019). Study-level background: Libraries from fractions with low cell numbers were prepared with the SMART-Seq v4 Ultra Low Input RNA kit. Blood was collected at multiple timepoints before and after primary and secondary immunization, and bulk PBMC replicates and cell subsets were isolated. To follow T-cell clones before and after both primary and booster YFV17D yellow fever vaccination, bulk TCR alpha and beta repertoires underwent longitudinal sequencing. Two healthy male donors, one aged 18 to 30 and one aged 30 to 39 years, were included in the cohort. General findings and caveats noted by the study authors: Computational filtering was needed because FACS-sorted repertoires could contain abundant contaminating clonotypes from the bulk population. Compared with the primary T-cell response, the secondary T-cell response was weaker but faster, peaking on day 5 rather than day 15. A small fraction of clonotypes showed up in both the CD4 and CD8 compartments, probably as a result of convergent recombination. After the booster, most of the clones that had expanded following primary vaccination were detected again (just under 97% of CD4 and 88% of CD8), which suggests that memory was broadly maintained. Because the study included only a couple of donors, the extent to which the findings can be generalized is limited.

TCR cDNA was synthesized by 5'RACE template switching, which introduced a universal primer site and unique molecular identifiers. cDNA synthesis was primed from both the TCR alpha and TCR beta constant segments. Two PCR steps were used to amplify libraries, with sample barcodes and sequencing adapters being added in the second step. Sequencing of the libraries was done on either Illumina HiSeq 2500 (2x100 bp) or NovaSeq (2x150 bp). The published analysis was carried out like this. Reads were demultiplexed and collapsed into UMI consensus sequences with MIGEC, and V(D)J alignment was performed with MiXCR. Vaccine-responding clonotypes were identified with edgeR using replicate PBMC samples, with FDR below 0.01 and a log2 fold change above 5 up to day 15 being required. Each bulk clonotype was labeled CD4 or CD8 based on which sequenced repertoire, CD4 or CD8, contained the clonotype at higher abundance. TCRdb reanalyzed the raw reads on its own, using fastp at Q25 for trimming and MiXCR for clone calling, and kept in-frame beta chains. CDR3 protein duplicates are merged, each entry listing the most common genes and DNA. Clone size and V and J calls follow TCRdb, not the original study. This sample gives almost 600,000 distinct CDR3 sequences in total; approximately 13% of them show up just once. The ten largest clones take up over 13% of the sample.

This clonotype was obtained from a man aged 30-40 years who received the YFV17D yellow fever vaccine. Recombination connected TRBV6-5 to TRBJ2-5; no D gene is confidently identified. The source material was PBMCs, sampled on the day of the yellow fever booster vaccination. The DNA reads TGTGCCAGCAGTTACCGTCAGTCCGAGACCCAGTACTTC. It is translated as CASSYRQSETQYF.